The 30 T cell receptor beta chains below all came from one sample that was sequenced in a study of blood T cell repertoires in COVID-19. This table comes from immunoSEQ multiplex PCR, and its TCRdb copy is limited to in-frame clones, with some not included. The data show 250,000 to 350,000 clones, over 75% seen once. Sample: PBMCs or T cells enriched from blood (not recorded which). The source is a woman in her twenties or thirties who had recovered from COVID-19.

The V and J genes are TRBV9 and TRBJ2-2; possible D gene TRBD2, 6 bases. Germline values: CDR1 SGDLS, CDR2 YYNGEE. V lost 4 bases and J lost 3, with 10 bases in between. The CDR3 is made up of 14 amino acids. This CDR3 reads CASSWGEDTGELFF. The CDR3 DNA reads TGTGCCAGCAGCTGGGGGGAGGACACCGGGGAGCTGTTTTTT. Supplemented by reference TRBV9 and TRBJ2-2, the full variable domain reads DSGVTQTPKHLITATGQRVTLRCSPRSGDLSVYWYQQSLDQGLQFLIQYYNGEERAKGNILERFSAQQFPDLHSELNLSSLELGDSALYFCASSWGEDTGELFFGEGSRLTVL.

The chain combines TRBV4-1 with TRBJ1-1, with D possibly matching TRBD1 (6 bases). V lost 4 bases, J lost 0 bases, and 6 bases lay in between. Germline V gives CDR1 MGHRA, CDR2 YSYEKL. The CDR3 has 13 amino acids. The CDR3 sequence is CASSRDMNTEAFF. DNA for the CDR3: TGCGCCAGCAGCCGGGACATGAACACTGAAGCTTTCTTT.

The rearrangement uses TRBV5-1 and TRBJ2-5; maybe TRBD1 (6 bases). The CDR3 extends over 17 amino acids. Germline lookup yields CDR1 SGHRS and CDR2 YFSETQ. V was clipped by 3 bases and J by 2 bases, with 20 bases between them. CDR3 in DNA: TGCGCCAGCAGCTCACATGAAGTGCAGGGGTTTCAAGAGACCCAGTACTTC. Amino acid sequence: CASSSHEVQGFQETQYF.

The rearrangement joins TRBV24-1 to TRBJ2-3; TRBD2 matches 8 bases. Germline-derived CDR1 and CDR2 are KGHDR and SFDVKD. The ends lost 6 bases at V and 4 bases at J; junction bases unmatched: 8. This CDR3 contains 15 residues. The CDR3 region has the DNA TGTGCCACCAGTTCACCCCGGGGGGGCTCAGATACGCAGTATTTT. Translating it yields CATSSPRGGSDTQYF.

The CDR3 here is CASSTPNLGGHRGSFF. The CDR3 nucleotides read TGTGCCAGCAGCACCCCGAATCTGGGTGGACATCGAGGATCGTTCTTC. V gene TRBV11-2 combines with J gene TRBJ2-1, with a tentative D call TRBD1 (5 bases). Germline V gene data show CDR1 as SGHAT and CDR2 as FQNNGV. Trimming removed 5 bases at V and 15 bases at J, with 29 bases between. This CDR3 comprises 16 residues.

The chain joins TRBV19 to TRBJ2-1; TRBD2 matches at 10 bases. Germline lookup yields CDR1 LNHDA and CDR2 SQIVND (reference sequence). The CDR3 spans 18 residues. V lost 6 bases to trimming and J lost 3 bases; unmatched junction nucleotides: 14. In DNA, the CDR3 is TGTGCCAGTAGGGCTTATTCTTTTACTAGCGGGATCTACAATGAGCAGTTCTTC. Translated: CASRAYSFTSGIYNEQFF.

V usage is TRBV3-1 (or the pseudogene TRBV3-2) and J usage is TRBJ2-7; 10 bases are a match to TRBD2. Germline lookup yields CDR1 LGHDT and CDR2 YNNKEL (reference sequence). Trimming at V came to 1 base and at J to 6 bases, leaving 3 bases not matched to a gene. This CDR3 region has 14 residues. The CDR3, as DNA: TGTGCCAGCAGCCAAGTAGCGGGGGGAAGCGAGCAGTACTTC. Encoded protein: CASSQVAGGSEQYF.

The rearrangement joins TRBV5-1 to TRBJ1-1, with D hard to call. This CDR3 spans 15 amino acids. Per the germline V gene, CDR1 is SGHRS and CDR2 is YFSETQ. Trimming removed 0 bases from V and 3 bases from J, with 12 bases in between. CDR3 coding DNA: TGCGCCAGCAGCTTGGACAGAGACAAACACACTGAAGCTTTCTTT. Protein sequence: CASSLDRDKHTEAFF.

The chain combines TRBV19 with TRBJ1-1; 9 positions agree with TRBD1. With 3 bases clipped from V and 1 base from J, the junction kept 12 bases outside the gene matches. The CDR3 runs 18 residues. The germline gives CDR1 LNHDA, CDR2 SQIVND (reference sequence). This CDR3 is CASSIKVGQGPTNTEAFF. The DNA for the CDR3 is TGTGCCAGTAGTATTAAGGTGGGACAGGGTCCCACGAACACTGAAGCTTTCTTT.

The chain joins TRBV7-3 to TRBJ1-2; 7 nucleotides align to TRBD1. This CDR3 contains 15 residues. Germline V gene sequence: CDR1 SGHTA, CDR2 FQGTGA. V lost 5 bases and J lost 2; bases outside the gene matches: 8. The CDR3 protein is CASSLGGTANYGYTF. The CDR3 nucleotides read TGTGCCAGCAGCCTAGGGGGGACAGCCAACTATGGCTACACCTTC.

The chain is built from TRBV6-6 and TRBJ1-1, with no clear D. The V gene's germline CDR1 is MNHNY and CDR2 SVGAGI (reference sequence). V lost 0 bases and J lost 1, with 12 bases in between. This CDR3 is 16 amino acids long. The CDR3, as DNA: TGTGCCAGCAGTTACTCGAGGAAGCAGTCGAACACTGAAGCTTTCTTT. Translated: CASSYSRKQSNTEAFF.

The chain uses TRBV28 and TRBJ1-2; possible D gene TRBD1, 5 bases. From germline, CDR1 is MDHEN and CDR2 SYDVKM. This CDR3 is built from 14 residues. V was cut by 3 bases and J by 4 bases, with 12 bases left in between. CDR3 coding DNA: TGTGCCAGCAGTTTGACAGAAAACCCCTATGGCTACACCTTC. Protein sequence: CASSLTENPYGYTF.

CDR3 sequence (DNA): TGCGCCAGCAGCTTGGCTTCTGAGAATGAGCAGTTCTTC. Its translation is CASSLASENEQFF. This chain uses TRBV5-1 with TRBJ2-1, with unresolved D. The V end was cut by 0 bases, the J end by 7 bases, with 8 bases between. The germline CDR1 and CDR2 sequences are SGHRS and YFSETQ. The CDR3 loop spans 13 amino acids.

V gene TRBV5-1 combines with J gene TRBJ2-5; 10 bases are shared with TRBD2. CDR3 length: 16 amino acids. The J segment lost 0 bases and the V segment lost 0 bases, leaving 2 bases of the junction unmatched. Germline V CDR1 and CDR2: SGHRS, YFSETQ. CDR3 nucleotides: TGCGCCAGCAGCTTGGGGACTAGCGGTTACCAAGAGACCCAGTACTTC. Its translation is CASSLGTSGYQETQYF.

V is TRBV4-1 and J is TRBJ1-1, with D possibly TRBD1 on 5 matching bases. Germline-derived CDR1 and CDR2 are MGHRA and YSYEKL. Trimming cost V 3 bases and J 0 bases, with 11 bases left between them. The CDR3 covers 15 residues. CDR3 bases: TGCGCCAGCAGCCAGGCCTCGGGGGTGAACACTGAAGCTTTCTTT. This translates into CASSQASGVNTEAFF.

This sequence joins TRBV30 and TRBJ1-2, with D tentatively TRBD1 (6 bases). Germline V gene data show CDR1 as GTSNPN and CDR2 as SVGIG (reference sequence). The CDR3 loop spans 15 amino acids. Trimming took off 4 bases at V and 0 bases at J, with 15 bases between the two ends. The CDR3 sequence: CAWMDRYTANYGYTF. The CDR3 DNA reads as TGTGCCTGGATGGACAGATATACAGCTAACTATGGCTACACCTTC.

The count of this clone is one. V usage is TRBV2 and J usage is TRBJ2-7, with a tentative D call TRBD1 (6 bases). Germline CDR1 is SNHLY and CDR2 is FYNNEI. The CDR3 covers 17 residues. Trimming took 5 bases from V and 0 from J, leaving 20 bases between them. The chain's CDR3 is CASSQPTGKILSYEQYF. The DNA for the CDR3 is TGTGCCAGCAGTCAACCTACAGGGAAAATTCTCTCCTACGAGCAGTACTTC.

The V gene is TRBV18, the J gene TRBJ2-7, with 7 nucleotides matching TRBD2. V was pared by 5 bases and J by 3 bases, with 7 bases of the junction left unmatched. Germline CDR1 reads KGHSH; CDR2 reads LQKENI. The CDR3 covers 14 residues. CDR3 DNA sequence: TGTGCCAGCTCATCCGGGACGGGGGGCTACGAGCAGTACTTC. Translating gives CASSSGTGGYEQYF.

V is TRBV6-5 and J is TRBJ1-2; D unresolved. V gave up 6 bases and J gave up 1 base, with 12 bases separating them. The CDR3 contains 14 residues. Germline loops: CDR1 MNHEY, CDR2 SVGAGI. For the CDR3, the DNA is TGTGCCAGCAGCCACCCTGGCATTAACTATGGCTACACCTTC. Its translation: CASSHPGINYGYTF.

The chain carries TRBV7-6 and TRBJ1-5, with 8 bases fitting TRBD1. CDR3 size: 13 residues. Per the germline V gene, CDR1 is SGHVS and CDR2 is FNYEAQ. The V and J ends lost 5 bases and 7 bases, in that order; junction bases with no gene match: 4. CDR3 residues: CASSPRTGQPQHF. The CDR3 nucleotides are TGTGCCAGCAGCCCGAGGACAGGGCAGCCCCAGCATTTT.

This chain joins TRBV19 and TRBJ2-3; 10 bases line up with TRBD2. J was trimmed by 2 bases and V by 6 bases; bases with no gene match: 8. The CDR3 is made up of 16 amino acids. Germline assignment: CDR1 LNHDA and CDR2 SQIVND (reference sequence). CDR3 sequence: CASSPTGTSVTDTQYF. The CDR3 DNA follows: TGTGCCAGTAGCCCTACCGGGACTAGCGTCACAGATACGCAGTATTTT. Full variable domain (missing parts from reference TRBV19 and TRBJ2-3): DGGITQSPKYLFRKEGQNVTLSCEQNLNHDAMYWYRQDPGQGLRLIYYSQIVNDFQKGDIAEGYSVSREKKESFPLTVTSAQKNPTAFYLCASSPTGTSVTDTQYFGPGTRLTVL.

The chain recombines TRBV6-5 with TRBJ2-5; 11 positions match TRBD1. The CDR3 spans 15 residues. Germline V gene data show CDR1 as MNHEY and CDR2 as SVGAGI. V dropped 5 bases and J dropped 3; count of bases not matched to a gene: 5. The DNA for the CDR3 is TGTGCCAGCAGTAAAAGGGACAGGGGGAAAGAGACCCAGTACTTC. Encoded protein: CASSKRDRGKETQYF.

V is TRBV28 and J is TRBJ1-5; D perhaps matches TRBD1 (5 bases). V lost 6 bases and J 2 bases, leaving 11 bases between the germline ends. CDR3 length equals 14 residues. Per germline, CDR1 MDHEN and CDR2 SYDVKM. CDR3 sequence (DNA): TGTGCCAGCAGGGATTCACAGGGCAATCAGCCCCAGCATTTT. Residues: CASRDSQGNQPQHF.

The chain couples TRBV29-1 to TRBJ2-2, with D unclear. CDR3 length: 14 residues. V lost 6 bases, J lost 0 bases, and 11 bases lay in between. The germline gives CDR1 SQVTM, CDR2 ANQGSEA. For the CDR3, the DNA is TGCAGCGTCGCGACACACGCGAACACCGGGGAGCTGTTTTTT. Translated, it gives CSVATHANTGELFF.

The rearrangement links TRBV6-5 to TRBJ2-5; 9 bases are shared with TRBD1. The CDR3 is 14 residues long. The germline gives CDR1 MNHEY, CDR2 SVGAGI. J gave up 2 bases and V 9 bases, and 7 bases lay outside the gene matches. The CDR3 nucleotides are TGTGCCAGTAGCTTAGGGACAGGGCAAGAGACCCAGTACTTC. The encoded protein is CASSLGTGQETQYF.

The J gene is TRBJ1-1, the V gene TRBV9; 10 bases align to TRBD1. This CDR3 spans 17 amino acids. The ends lost 3 bases at V and 3 bases at J; junction bases unmatched: 11. Germline V gene lookup returns CDR1 SGDLS and CDR2 YYNGEE. The CDR3 coding sequence is TGTGCCAGCAGCGAGGGACAGGGGACCGCCGAACACACTGAAGCTTTCTTT. Its translation is CASSEGQGTAEHTEAFF.

This chain links TRBV28 with TRBJ1-4, with D possibly matching TRBD1 (5 bases). In germline, CDR1 is MDHEN, CDR2 SYDVKM. V was trimmed by 6 bases and J by 10 bases, leaving 18 bases between them. This CDR3 has 14 amino acids. Written as DNA, the CDR3 is TGTGCCAGCAGCCCCTCGGGGGGGGTGGGAAAACTGTTTTTT. Amino acids: CASSPSGGVGKLFF.

This rearrangement joins TRBV5-8 to TRBJ1-4, with 7 nucleotides matching TRBD1. The CDR3 has 15 amino acids. Unmatched junction bases numbered 8, after V lost 4 bases and J lost 5 bases. Germline V gene lookup returns CDR1 SGHTS and CDR2 YDEGEE. DNA for the CDR3: TGTGCCAGCAGCCAGGGGACAGATAAAAATGAAAAACTGTTTTTT. Protein product: CASSQGTDKNEKLFF.

This sequence joins TRBV28 and TRBJ1-2; 9 bases are shared with TRBD1. The CDR3 has 13 residues. Germline V gene lookup returns CDR1 MDHEN and CDR2 SYDVKM. The CDR3 sequence is CATRSGTGYGYTF. DNA for the CDR3: TGTGCAACGCGATCCGGGACAGGGTATGGCTACACCTTC.

The chain combines TRBV30 with TRBJ1-2; 8 positions match TRBD1. J gave up 4 bases and V 5 bases, and 0 bases lay outside the gene matches. This CDR3 spans 11 amino acids. Germline CDR1 reads GTSNPN; CDR2 reads SVGIG (reference sequence). CDR3 protein: CAWGTGYGYTF. Here the CDR3 DNA reads TGTGCCTGGGGGACAGGCTATGGCTACACCTTC.